The present entry profiles one TCR beta chain with its context. As originally analysed: The assay estimated nucleated cells by amplifying reference gene primers. Here immunoSEQ multiplex PCR was the method, and the copy in TCRdb shows in-frame clones only, minus some. V, J and clone size derive from that table, while D and trimming were established from the DNA sequence. The table records roughly 230,000 clones, about 85% of them present only once. This entry belongs to a study of blood T cell repertoires in COVID-19. Study summary: Specimens from acute and convalescent COVID-19 originated in the United States, Italy and Spain. The analysed material was cDNA or gDNA that came from T cells, B-cell-depleted T cells, or PBMCs.

The CDR3 has 15 amino acids. V lost 1 base and J lost 3, with 12 bases in between. Germline V CDR1 and CDR2: SNHLY, FYNNEI. The receptor's source is a man aged 35 to 55 with acute or convalescent COVID-19. The genes are TRBV2 and TRBJ1-1; the D gene is possibly TRBD1 (6 bases). Material: peripheral blood. CDR3 DNA sequence: TGTGCCAGCAGTGAAGTTAACAGGGCCGACACTGAAGCTTTCTTT. It translates to CASSEVNRADTEAFF.